This T cell receptor (beta chain) was captured in a study of T cell repertoires in cytomegalovirus infection. Study-level points and caveats: The ex vivo response was dominated by HLA-C-restricted CMV-specific TCR beta clonotypes. Identification of carriers of CMV plus the relevant HLA was performed using cumulative public TCR beta family frequency.

About this clonotype itself: The antigen is undetermined.

This CDR3 spans 14 amino acids. V shed 3 bases and J shed 9 bases, with 15 bases lying between them. MiXCR was run by TCRdb on the reads, yielding one entry per CDR3 protein. The profile covers a few hundred thousand distinct CDR3 sequences, with about a third appearing a single time and about 14% taken by the ten largest. This rearrangement joins TRBV12-3 or TRBV12-4 to TRBJ1-5; maybe TRBD1 (6 bases). This receptor was taken from a human donor in good health (CMV status not recorded). Some clones in this sample may be carry-over from other donors' samples. This specimen was cultured PBMCs, taken from culture after CMV antigen stimulation. The CDR3 reads CASSFLQGFWPQHF. CDR3 in DNA: TGTGCCAGCAGTTTTCTACAGGGATTTTGGCCCCAGCATTTT.